These 16 T cell receptor beta chains were all obtained from the same sample, sequenced in a study of cytomegalovirus exposure and HLA in healthy donors. PCR was performed using 60 Vbeta and 13 Jbeta primers. Clones were read by immunoSEQ multiplex PCR, and TCRdb kept only the in-frame ones, dropping some. In the table there are 150,000 to 200,000 clones, 65% to 80% of which are singletons. Sequenced input: PBMCs. These receptors originate from a female donor in good health and CMV-seronegative.

V usage is TRBV5-1 and J usage is TRBJ2-7; tentatively, D is TRBD1 (5 bases). Germline V lookup: CDR1 SGHRS, CDR2 YFSETQ. There are 14 residues in the CDR3. V was cut by 4 bases and J by 6 bases, with 17 bases left in between. The CDR3 nucleotides are TGCGCCAGCAGCCCTGGGGCCTCTGGCGGCGAGCAGTACTTC. This translates into CASSPGASGGEQYF. Variable domain in full (rest from reference TRBV5-1 and TRBJ2-7): KAGVTQTPRYLIKTRGQQVTLSCSPISGHRSVSWYQQTPGQGLQFLFEYFSETQRNKGNFPGRFSGRQFSNSRSEMNVSTLELGDSALYLCASSPGASGGEQYFGPGTRLTVT.

This rearrangement joins TRBV19 to TRBJ2-7; 11 bases are shared with TRBD2. Trimming took 4 bases from V and 5 from J; bases not matched to a gene: 7. Germline lookup yields CDR1 LNHDA and CDR2 SQIVND (reference sequence). This CDR3 is built from 15 residues. In nucleotides, the CDR3 is TGTGCCAGTAGTAAACTAGCGGGAGATGCGAACGAGCAGTACTTC. It translates to CASSKLAGDANEQYF. Using reference TRBV19 and TRBJ2-7 for the parts outside the CDR3, the full variable domain is DGGITQSPKYLFRKEGQNVTLSCEQNLNHDAMYWYRQDPGQGLRLIYYSQIVNDFQKGDIAEGYSVSREKKESFPLTVTSAQKNPTAFYLCASSKLAGDANEQYFGPGTRLTVT.

The V call is TRBV11-2, the J call TRBJ2-7; TRBD2 matches 10 bases. The CDR3 is 16 residues long. The V and J ends lost 3 bases and 5 bases, in that order; junction bases with no gene match: 10. In germline, CDR1 is SGHAT, CDR2 FQNNGV. The CDR3 coding sequence is TGTGCCAGCAGCTTCCAGCTAGCGGGGGCCGGGAACGAGCAGTACTTC. Residues: CASSFQLAGAGNEQYF.

The chain combines TRBV14 with TRBJ1-6; a possible D gene is TRBD1 (5 bases). Per germline, CDR1 SGHDN and CDR2 FVKESK. The CDR3 sequence is 15 residues long. Trimming stripped 4 bases from V and 3 bases from J, with 10 bases between. The CDR3 DNA reads TGTGCCAGCAGCCGGGGGGGAAACTATAATTCACCCCTCCACTTT. It translates to CASSRGGNYNSPLHF.

This clone turned up a few times. V usage is TRBV5-6 and J usage is TRBJ2-7; D possibly corresponds to TRBD1 (6 bases). There are 13 residues in the CDR3. Trimming cost V 2 bases and J 5 bases, with 11 bases left between them. Per germline, CDR1 SGHDT and CDR2 YYEEEE. CDR3 loop: CASSFYRDHEQYF. The CDR3 coding sequence is TGTGCCAGCAGCTTCTACAGGGACCACGAGCAGTACTTC.

The CDR3 region has the DNA TGCGCCAGCACACCCGTGCGGTGCTTTTGGTGGGATGAGCAGTTCTTC. It is translated as CASTPVRCFWWDEQFF. V usage is TRBV10-1 and J usage is TRBJ2-1; D is undetermined. V was clipped by 7 bases and J by 8 bases, with 24 bases between them. The length of the CDR3 is 16 residues. The germline V gene has CDR1 WNHNN and CDR2 SYGVQD (reference sequence).

This chain connects TRBV5-5 to TRBJ1-2; 8 positions agree with TRBD1. Germline values: CDR1 SGHKS, CDR2 YYEKEE (reference sequence). V shed 0 bases, J shed 2 bases, and the junction held 6 bases outside the gene matches. This CDR3 comprises 16 residues. CDR3 residues: CASSLGPTGANYGYTF. The CDR3 coding sequence is TGTGCCAGCAGCTTGGGGCCGACAGGGGCGAACTATGGCTACACCTTC.

The J gene is TRBJ1-1, the V gene TRBV6-6; D is unclear. The germline V gene has CDR1 MNHNY and CDR2 SVGAGI (reference sequence). Between the trimmed V and J ends, which lost 2 bases and 0 bases, there was a span of 10 bases. The CDR3 runs to 15 residues. In DNA, the CDR3 is TGTGCCAGCAGTTACGAGGCAGCGTTGAACACTGAAGCTTTCTTT. Its protein is CASSYEAALNTEAFF.

The V gene is TRBV7-6, the J gene TRBJ2-7, with 7 bases aligning to TRBD2. The CDR3 consists of 15 residues. V gave up 0 bases and J gave up 7 bases; unmatched junction bases: 9. Germline V gene sequence: CDR1 SGHVS, CDR2 FNYEAQ. The CDR3: CASSLAGLPEEEQYF. The DNA for the CDR3 is TGTGCCAGCAGCTTAGCGGGACTACCGGAGGAGGAGCAGTACTTC.

The V gene is TRBV7-9, the J gene TRBJ2-1; 9 bases map to TRBD2. After removal of 10 bases from V and 6 bases from J, the junction contained 7 bases not matched to a gene. Germline CDR1 reads SEHNR; CDR2 reads FQNEAQ (reference sequence). CDR3 size: 13 residues. The CDR3 coding sequence is TGTGCCAACCGACTAGCGGCCTCCAATGAGCAGTTCTTC. This sequence encodes CANRLAASNEQFF.

The chain has TRBV29-1 and TRBJ1-4; 7 bases match TRBD1. CDR1 and CDR2 from the germline V gene are SQVTM and ANQGSEA. CDR3 length equals 14 residues. With 4 bases clipped from V and 5 bases from J, the junction kept 7 bases outside the gene matches. CDR3 protein: CSVAPGTENEKLFF. The CDR3 coding sequence is TGCAGCGTTGCTCCCGGGACAGAGAATGAAAAACTGTTTTTT.

The rearrangement links TRBV6-5 to TRBJ2-5; the D is unclear. Looked up from germline, CDR1 is MNHEY and CDR2 is SVGAGI. V lost 1 base, J lost 2 bases, and 5 bases lay in between. The CDR3 contains 13 residues. For the CDR3, the DNA is TGTGCCAGCAGTTACTACTTGCAAGAGACCCAGTACTTC. Protein sequence: CASSYYLQETQYF.

The table lists this clone with a few counts. V and J are TRBV10-3 and TRBJ2-2; D uncertain. Germline CDR1 ENHRY, CDR2 SYGVKD. V dropped 8 bases and J dropped 6 bases, with 10 bases sitting between them. There are 12 residues in the CDR3. CDR3 in amino acids: CAIRVKAGELFF. The CDR3 nucleotides read TGTGCCATCCGGGTTAAAGCCGGGGAGCTGTTTTTT.

The chain has TRBV30 and TRBJ2-1; the match to TRBD2 covers 11 bases. The germline CDR1 and CDR2 sequences are GTSNPN and SVGIG (reference sequence). V dropped 4 bases and J dropped 15; count of bases not matched to a gene: 11. This CDR3 region has 13 residues. CDR3 sequence reads: CAWTSGGLMGPFF. In DNA, the CDR3 is TGTGCCTGGACTAGCGGGGGGCTAATGGGTCCGTTCTTC.

The V and J genes are TRBV5-8 and TRBJ1-6, with TRBD1 as a possible D gene (5 bases). CDR3 length: 14 amino acids. Trimming cost V 0 bases and J 10 bases, with 11 bases left between them. Germline V gives CDR1 SGHTS, CDR2 YDEGEE. In DNA form, the CDR3 reads TGTGCCAGCAGCTTGGCAGGGCCCGGCTCACCCCTCCACTTT. It is translated as CASSLAGPGSPLHF.

V gene TRBV2 combines with J gene TRBJ1-5, with 9 bases aligning to TRBD1. Germline V gives CDR1 SNHLY, CDR2 FYNNEI. CDR3 length equals 14 residues. Trimming cost V 6 bases and J 7 bases; bases outside gene matches: 7. CDR3: CASSRDRVRQPQHF. CDR3 nucleotide sequence: TGTGCCAGCAGCCGGGACAGGGTCAGACAGCCCCAGCATTTT.